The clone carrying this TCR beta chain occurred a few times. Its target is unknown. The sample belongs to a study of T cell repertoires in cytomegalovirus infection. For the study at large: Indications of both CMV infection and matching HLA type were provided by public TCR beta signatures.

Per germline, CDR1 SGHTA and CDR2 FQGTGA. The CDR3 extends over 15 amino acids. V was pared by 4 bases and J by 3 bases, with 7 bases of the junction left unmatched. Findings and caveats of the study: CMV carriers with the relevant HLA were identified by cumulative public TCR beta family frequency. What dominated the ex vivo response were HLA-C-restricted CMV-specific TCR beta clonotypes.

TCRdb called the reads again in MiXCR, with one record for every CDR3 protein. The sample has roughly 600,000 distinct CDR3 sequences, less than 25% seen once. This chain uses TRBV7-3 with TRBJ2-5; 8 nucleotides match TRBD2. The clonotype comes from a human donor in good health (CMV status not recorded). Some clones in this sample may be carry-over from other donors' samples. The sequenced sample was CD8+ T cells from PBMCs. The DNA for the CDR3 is TGTGCCAGCAGCTCGGGACTAGGAGGGGAAGAGACCCAGTACTTC. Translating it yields CASSSGLGGEETQYF. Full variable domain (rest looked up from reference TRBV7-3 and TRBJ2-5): GAGVSQTPSNKVTEKGKYVELRCDPISGHTALYWYRQSLGQGPEFLIYFQGTGAADDSGLPNDRFFAVRPEGSVSTLKIQRTERGDSAVYLCASSSGLGGEETQYFGPGTRLLVL.